Listed below are T cell receptor beta chains from one sample, sequenced in a study of Ad26.COV2.S vaccination and SARS-CoV-2 variants. The protocol was immunoSEQ multiplex PCR, while the TCRdb copy is restricted to in-frame clones and leaves out a portion. Among over 450,000 clones listed, about 88% were seen once. The specimen was peripheral blood, collected in a trial of Ad26.COV2.S vaccine versus placebo. These receptor sequences come from a person aged 18-60 years who received the Ad26.COV2.S COVID-19 vaccine or a placebo. Each CDR3 is given with its conserved first and last residue. Fields, in order: J gene, clone size, V gene, D gene, CDR3 protein, CDR3 DNA. A D gene is named only where the DNA matches it firmly. A clone size is listed for some rows: how often the clone was seen (once, few, many), or a class if it is expanded.

>TRBJ2-3|once|TRBV30|-
CAWSWGRDTQYF
TGTGCCTGGAGCTGGGGCAGAGATACGCAGTATTTT
>TRBJ2-3|-|TRBV16|-
CASSQESTGSTDTQYF
TGTGCCAGCAGCCAAGAGAGTACAGGGAGCACAGATACGCAGTATTTT
>TRBJ2-3|-|TRBV7-9|TRBD2
CASSLGLAGVGDTQYF
TGTGCCAGCAGCCTCGGACTAGCGGGAGTTGGAGATACGCAGTATTTT
>TRBJ1-5|-|TRBV6-2/TRBV6-3|-
CASSNRAYNQPQHF
TGTGCCAGCAGTAACCGGGCTTACAATCAGCCCCAGCATTTT
>TRBJ2-7|-|TRBV25-1|-
CASSETGRPYEQYF
TGTGCCAGCAGTGAAACGGGACGGCCCTACGAGCAGTACTTC
>TRBJ2-3|-|TRBV25-1|-
CASSESGHNSDTQYF
TGTGCCAGCAGTGAATCGGGACATAATTCAGATACGCAGTATTTT
>TRBJ1-2|-|TRBV4-1|-
CASSQDSLGYGGYTF
TGCGCCAGCAGCCAAGACTCCCTGGGGTATGGTGGCTACACCTTC
>TRBJ1-4|-|TRBV12-3/TRBV12-4|-
CASSLGDRKLFF
TGTGCCAGCAGTTTAGGCGACCGAAAACTGTTTTTT
>TRBJ1-2|-|TRBV5-6|-
CASSLYSANYGYTF
TGTGCCAGCAGCTTGTACAGTGCTAACTATGGCTACACCTTC
>TRBJ2-7|-|TRBV10-1|TRBD2
CASQAGGSYEQYF
TGCGCCAGCCAGGCGGGGGGCTCCTACGAGCAGTACTTC
>TRBJ2-1|many|TRBV10-1|-
CASTSSNEQFF
TGCGCCAGCACTAGCAGTAATGAGCAGTTCTTC
>TRBJ1-6|-|TRBV27|-
CASSTNRQRNSPLHF
TGTGCCAGCAGTACCAATCGACAGAGGAATTCACCCCTCCACTTT
>TRBJ2-1|once|TRBV2|TRBD1
CASRDRESSYNEQFF
TGTGCCAGCAGGGACAGGGAGAGCTCCTACAATGAGCAGTTCTTC
>TRBJ2-3|-|TRBV30|TRBD2
CAWSLAGPVDTQYF
TGTGCCTGGTCGCTAGCGGGACCGGTAGATACGCAGTATTTT
>TRBJ2-3|-|TRBV6-5|-
CASRASSTDTQYF
TGTGCCAGCAGAGCGTCTAGCACAGATACGCAGTATTTT
>TRBJ1-2|-|TRBV20-1|-
CSAEQTYGYTF
TGCAGTGCAGAACAGACCTATGGCTACACCTTC
>TRBJ1-1|-|TRBV12-3/TRBV12-4|-
CASSLGGDTEAFF
TGTGCCAGCAGTTTGGGGGGCGACACTGAAGCTTTCTTT
>TRBJ2-3|-|TRBV10-2|TRBD2
CASSGTSGSLDTQYF
TGCGCCAGCAGTGGGACTAGCGGGAGTCTGGATACGCAGTATTTT
>TRBJ2-3|-|TRBV24-1|-
CATSDLGPRGEDTQYF
TGTGCCACCAGTGATTTGGGACCCCGAGGTGAAGATACGCAGTATTTT
>TRBJ1-5|-|TRBV19|TRBD1
CASTVFNRGTQPQHF
TGTGCCAGTACCGTATTCAACAGGGGGACTCAGCCCCAGCATTTT